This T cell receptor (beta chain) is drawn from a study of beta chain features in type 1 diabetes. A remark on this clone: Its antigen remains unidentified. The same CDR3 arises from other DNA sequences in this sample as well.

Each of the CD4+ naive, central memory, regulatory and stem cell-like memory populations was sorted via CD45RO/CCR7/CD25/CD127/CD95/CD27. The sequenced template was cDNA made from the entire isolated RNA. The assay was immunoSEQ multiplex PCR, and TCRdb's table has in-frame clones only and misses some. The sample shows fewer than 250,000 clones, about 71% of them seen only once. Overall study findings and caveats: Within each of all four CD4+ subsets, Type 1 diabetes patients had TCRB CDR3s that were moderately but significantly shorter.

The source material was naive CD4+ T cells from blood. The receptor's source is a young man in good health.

The CDR3 nucleotides read TGTGCCTGGAGTGTACAGACAGAGACCCAGTACTTC. Its protein product is CAWSVQTETQYF. The chain is built from TRBV30 and TRBJ2-5; D not resolved. Per the germline V gene, CDR1 is GTSNPN and CDR2 is SVGIG (reference sequence). The CDR3 has 12 amino acids. Trimming pared 0 bases from V and 4 bases from J, leaving 6 bases between. The complete variable domain, with remaining parts taken from reference TRBV30 and TRBJ2-5, reads SQTIHQWPATLVQPVGSPLSLECTVEGTSNPNLYWYRQAAGRGLQLLFYSVGIGQISSEVPQNLSASRPQDRQFILSSKKLLLSDSGFYLCAWSVQTETQYFGPGTRLLVL.